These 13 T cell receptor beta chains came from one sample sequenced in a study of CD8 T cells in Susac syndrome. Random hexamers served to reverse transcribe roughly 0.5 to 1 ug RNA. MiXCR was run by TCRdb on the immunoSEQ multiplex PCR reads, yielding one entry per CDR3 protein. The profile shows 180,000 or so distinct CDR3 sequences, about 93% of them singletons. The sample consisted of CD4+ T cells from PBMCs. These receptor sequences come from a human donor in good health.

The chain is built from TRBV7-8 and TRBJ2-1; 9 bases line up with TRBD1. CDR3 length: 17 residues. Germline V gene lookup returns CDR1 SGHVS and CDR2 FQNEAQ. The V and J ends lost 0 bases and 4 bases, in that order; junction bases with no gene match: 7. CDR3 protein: CASSLALSGTGYNEQFF. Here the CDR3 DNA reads TGTGCCAGCAGCTTAGCTCTGTCTGGGACAGGGTACAATGAGCAGTTCTTC.

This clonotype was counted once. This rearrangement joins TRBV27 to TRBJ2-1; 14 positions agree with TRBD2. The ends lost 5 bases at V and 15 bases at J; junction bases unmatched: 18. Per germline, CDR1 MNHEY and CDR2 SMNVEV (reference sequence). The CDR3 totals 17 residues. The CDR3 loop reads CASSTTSRLAGGSTLFF. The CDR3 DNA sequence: TGTGCCAGCAGTACCACCTCCCGACTAGCGGGGGGGAGTACGCTGTTCTTC.

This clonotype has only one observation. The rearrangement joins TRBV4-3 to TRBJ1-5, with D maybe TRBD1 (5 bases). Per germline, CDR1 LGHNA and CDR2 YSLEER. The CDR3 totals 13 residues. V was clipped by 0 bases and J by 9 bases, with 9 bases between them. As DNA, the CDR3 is TGCGCCAGCAGCCAAGACGGGGGTGGGCCCCAGCATTTT. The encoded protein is CASSQDGGGPQHF.

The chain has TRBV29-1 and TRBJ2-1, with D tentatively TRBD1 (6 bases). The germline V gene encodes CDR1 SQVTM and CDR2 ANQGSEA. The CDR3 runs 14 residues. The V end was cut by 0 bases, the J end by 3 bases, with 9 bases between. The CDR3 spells CSVEEVGGYNEQFF. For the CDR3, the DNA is TGCAGCGTTGAAGAGGTAGGGGGCTACAATGAGCAGTTCTTC.

The CDR3 DNA sequence: TGTGCCAGCAGCCGGACGCACCAAGAGACCCAGTACTTC. It yields the protein CASSRTHQETQYF. The chain combines TRBV7-2 with TRBJ2-5; D is ambiguous. The CDR3 has 13 residues. CDR1 is SGHTA and CDR2 is FQGNSA in the germline V gene. V lost 5 bases, J lost 0 bases, and 7 bases lay in between. Complete variable domain (other parts from reference TRBV7-2 and TRBJ2-5): GAGVSQSPSNKVTEKGKDVELRCDPISGHTALYWYRQSLGQGLEFLIYFQGNSAPDKSGLPSDRFSAERTGGSVSTLTIQRTQQEDSAVYLCASSRTHQETQYFGPGTRLLVL.

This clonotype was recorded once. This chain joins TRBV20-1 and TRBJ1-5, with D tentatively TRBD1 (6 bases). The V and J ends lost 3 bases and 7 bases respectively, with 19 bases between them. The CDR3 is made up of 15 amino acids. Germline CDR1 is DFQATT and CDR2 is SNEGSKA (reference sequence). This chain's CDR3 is CSARPRTEPEQPQHF. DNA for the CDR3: TGCAGTGCTAGGCCTCGGACAGAACCGGAACAGCCCCAGCATTTT.

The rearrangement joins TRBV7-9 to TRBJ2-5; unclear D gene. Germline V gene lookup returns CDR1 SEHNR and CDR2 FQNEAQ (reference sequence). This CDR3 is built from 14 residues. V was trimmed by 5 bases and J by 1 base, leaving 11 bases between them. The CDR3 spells CASSPWLVQETQYF. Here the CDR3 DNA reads TGTGCCAGCAGCCCCTGGTTGGTCCAAGAGACCCAGTACTTC.

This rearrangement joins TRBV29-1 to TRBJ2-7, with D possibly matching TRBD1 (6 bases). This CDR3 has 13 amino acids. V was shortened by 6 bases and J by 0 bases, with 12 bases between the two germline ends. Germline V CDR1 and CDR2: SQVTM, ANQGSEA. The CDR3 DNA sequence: TGCAGCGTGTGGACAGCTTACTCCTACGAGCAGTACTTC. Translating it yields CSVWTAYSYEQYF.

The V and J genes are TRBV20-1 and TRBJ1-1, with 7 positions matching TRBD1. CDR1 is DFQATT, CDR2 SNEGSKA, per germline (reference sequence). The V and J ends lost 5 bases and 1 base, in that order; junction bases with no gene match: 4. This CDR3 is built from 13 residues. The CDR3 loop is CSASDRANTEAFF. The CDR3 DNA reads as TGCAGTGCTTCAGACAGGGCGAACACTGAAGCTTTCTTT.

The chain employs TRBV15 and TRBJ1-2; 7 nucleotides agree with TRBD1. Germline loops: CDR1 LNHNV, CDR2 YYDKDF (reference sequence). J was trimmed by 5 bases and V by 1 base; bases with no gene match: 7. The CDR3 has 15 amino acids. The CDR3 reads CATSRGGTVIYGYTF. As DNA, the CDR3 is TGTGCCACCAGCAGAGGCGGGACAGTCATATATGGCTACACCTTC.

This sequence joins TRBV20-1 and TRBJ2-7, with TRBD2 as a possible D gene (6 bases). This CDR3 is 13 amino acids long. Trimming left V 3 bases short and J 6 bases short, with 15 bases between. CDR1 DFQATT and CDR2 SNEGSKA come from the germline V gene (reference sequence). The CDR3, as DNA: TGCAGTGCTAGGCGGGACCCAGGATCCGAGCAGTACTTC. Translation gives CSARRDPGSEQYF.

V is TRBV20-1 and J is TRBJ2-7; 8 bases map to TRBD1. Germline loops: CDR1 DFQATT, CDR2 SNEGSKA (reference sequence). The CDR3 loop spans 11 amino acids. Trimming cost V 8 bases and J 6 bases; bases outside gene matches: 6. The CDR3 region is CSITGGREQYF. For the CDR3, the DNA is TGCAGTATTACAGGGGGACGCGAGCAGTACTTC.

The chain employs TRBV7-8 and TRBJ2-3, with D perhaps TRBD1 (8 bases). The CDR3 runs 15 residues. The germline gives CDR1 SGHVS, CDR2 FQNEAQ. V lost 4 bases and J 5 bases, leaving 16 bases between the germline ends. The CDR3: CASSYRQGREDTQYF. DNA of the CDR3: TGTGCCAGCAGCTACAGACAGGGGAGGGAAGATACGCAGTATTTT.